This T cell receptor beta chain was sequenced in a study of T cell responses to AZD1222 COVID-19 vaccine. The germline V gene encodes CDR1 MDHEN and CDR2 SYDVKM. This CDR3 is built from 14 residues. The ends were cut back, 1 base at V and 3 bases at J, with 10 bases in the middle. Study findings and constraints: Repertoire samples came only from after the peak T cell response. Clonal diversity was possibly underestimated; the donors were predominantly white British and more often female. Among AZD1222 vaccinees, only five or six were seropositive at baseline. The study reported that nearly half of spike-specific TCRs target unmutated variant regions.

Libraries were prepared by immunoSEQ multiplex PCR; TCRdb keeps only in-frame clonotypes and omits some of them. The sample holds about 130,000 clones, about nine tenths seen once. This clone was seen a few times. Its antigen is unknown. This specimen was peripheral blood, taken on day 0 of AZD1222 vaccination. J is TRBJ2-7 and V is TRBV28; D ambiguous. The receptor was isolated from an adult in good health. The CDR3 coding sequence is TGTGCCAGCAGTTTATCTGTCAGGCGCTACGAGCAGTACTTC. It is translated as CASSLSVRRYEQYF.